These 5 T cell receptor beta chains share one sample of origin, sequenced in a study of blood T cell repertoires in COVID-19. This table comes from immunoSEQ multiplex PCR, and its TCRdb copy is limited to in-frame clones, with some not included. The table lists roughly 160,000 clones, 79% of them singletons. Specimen: PBMCs or T cells enriched from blood (not recorded which). All receptors come from a woman aged 70 to 79 in a cohort exposed to, infected with or recovered from COVID-19 (not recorded which).

This clone was counted a single time. This chain connects TRBV10-3 to TRBJ1-1, with 9 positions matching TRBD1. Losses at the gene ends were 7 bases for V and 1 base for J; bases not matched to a gene: 7. The germline V gene has CDR1 ENHRY and CDR2 SYGVKD. The CDR3 has 15 amino acids. The DNA for the CDR3 is TGTGCCATCACCAAAGACAGGGGGGCGAACACTGAAGCTTTCTTT. Its translation is CAITKDRGANTEAFF.

The genes are TRBV28 and TRBJ2-1, with 7 bases aligning to TRBD1. Looked up from germline, CDR1 is MDHEN and CDR2 is SYDVKM. V was pared by 7 bases and J by 5 bases, with 11 bases of the junction left unmatched. The CDR3 extends over 15 amino acids. The CDR3 protein is CASTPAGTANNEQFF. CDR3 DNA sequence: TGTGCCAGCACTCCAGCCGGGACAGCTAACAATGAGCAGTTCTTC. The entire variable domain, with the rest obtained from reference TRBV28 and TRBJ2-1, is as follows: DVKVTQSSRYLVKRTGEKVFLECVQDMDHENMFWYRQDPGLGLRLIYFSYDVKMKEKGDIPEGYSVSREKKERFSLILESASTNQTSMYLCASTPAGTANNEQFFGPGTRLTVL.

This chain links TRBV4-1 with TRBJ2-4, with D unclear. The germline V gene has CDR1 MGHRA and CDR2 YSYEKL. This CDR3 contains 15 residues. The germline V and J ends were trimmed by 1 base and 1 base, with 8 bases remaining between them. The CDR3 sequence: CASSQVLLAKNIQYF. CDR3 nucleotides: TGCGCCAGCAGCCAAGTTCTTCTGGCCAAAAACATTCAGTACTTC.

The V gene is TRBV6-4, the J gene TRBJ2-2; TRBD1 aligns across 8 bases. Germline V gene data show CDR1 as MRHNA and CDR2 as SNTAGT. The CDR3 is made up of 19 amino acids. Unmatched junction bases numbered 18, after V lost 8 bases and J lost 1 base. The CDR3 nucleotides are TGTGCCAGCGGCCCGAAGAAACATAGGACAGGGAAGAACACCGGGGAGCTGTTTTTT. Protein: CASGPKKHRTGKNTGELFF.

V is TRBV10-3 and J is TRBJ1-6; 9 nucleotides agree with TRBD1. The CDR3 consists of 16 residues. Trimming removed 3 bases from V and 14 bases from J; junction bases left unmatched: 14. CDR1 ENHRY and CDR2 SYGVKD come from the germline V gene. CDR3 nucleotide sequence: TGTGCCATCAGTGATAGGGACAGGGCCCTCGCAAGGGCCCTCCACTTT. This encodes CAISDRDRALARALHF.